The next 24 T cell receptor beta chains were all read from a single sample in a study of blood T cell dynamics during melanoma immunotherapy. Time point given: week 3, after first cycle of checkpoint inhibitor. Clones were read by immunoSEQ multiplex PCR, and TCRdb kept only the in-frame ones, dropping some. Of over 1,500 clones listed, approximately 94% are singletons. Sequenced here: effector memory CD8+ T cells from blood, sampled from a patient treated with checkpoint blockade. These receptors all stem from a human donor with melanoma.

This chain joins TRBV7-2 and TRBJ2-2, with D maybe TRBD1 (5 bases). Germline CDR1 SGHTA, CDR2 FQGNSA. The CDR3 is 16 residues long. V was trimmed by 0 bases and J by 1 base, leaving 9 bases between them. CDR3 loop: CASSLAGPMNTGELFF. For the CDR3, the DNA is TGTGCCAGCAGCTTAGCGGGGCCTATGAACACCGGGGAGCTGTTTTTT.

The chain has TRBV6-5 and TRBJ2-7, with D possibly being TRBD1 (5 bases). The CDR3 is 16 amino acids. Germline lookup yields CDR1 MNHEY and CDR2 SVGAGI. Trimming shortened V by 0 bases and J by 3 bases, and 15 bases separated the two germline ends. CDR3 loop: CASSYSTAIENYEQYF. The CDR3 bases are TGTGCCAGCAGTTACTCGACAGCTATAGAGAACTACGAGCAGTACTTC.

Only one count was recorded for this clone. The gene calls are TRBV28 and TRBJ2-5; 9 nucleotides match TRBD2. V was pared by 4 bases and J by 4 bases, with 16 bases of the junction left unmatched. Germline CDR1 is MDHEN and CDR2 is SYDVKM. There are 18 residues in the CDR3. As DNA, the CDR3 is TGTGCCAGCAGTTCTCGTTACAGGGGTGTAGCGGGAGCAGAGACCCAGTACTTC. Translated: CASSSRYRGVAGAETQYF.

CDR3 DNA sequence: TGTGCCAGCAGCTTAAATCGTGGCCGGGCCGCGAGGACCCAGTACTTC. As protein: CASSLNRGRAARTQYF. The chain links TRBV7-2 to TRBJ2-5; D call uncertain. In germline, CDR1 is SGHTA, CDR2 FQGNSA. The germline V and J ends were trimmed by 2 bases and 7 bases, with 20 bases remaining between them. The CDR3 is 16 residues long. The full variable domain, completed using reference TRBV7-2 and TRBJ2-5, is GAGVSQSPSNKVTEKGKDVELRCDPISGHTALYWYRQSLGQGLEFLIYFQGNSAPDKSGLPSDRFSAERTGGSVSTLTIQRTQQEDSAVYLCASSLNRGRAARTQYFGPGTRLLVL.

V gene TRBV27 combines with J gene TRBJ1-1, with D tentatively TRBD1 (6 bases). The length of the CDR3 is 14 residues. Germline V gene lookup returns CDR1 MNHEY and CDR2 SMNVEV (reference sequence). V lost 3 bases to trimming and J lost 2 bases, with 10 bases between them. Written as DNA, the CDR3 is TGTGCCAGCAGTTTCAGGGGTGGAAACACTGAAGCTTTCTTT. This encodes CASSFRGGNTEAFF.

This CDR3 is CASSLAGQPYEQYF. The CDR3 region has the DNA TGTGCCAGCAGCTTAGCGGGACAACCCTACGAGCAGTACTTC. The chain links TRBV7-8 to TRBJ2-7, with D perhaps matching TRBD1 (6 bases). The germline V and J ends were trimmed by 0 bases and 2 bases, with 8 bases remaining between them. Germline V gene lookup returns CDR1 SGHVS and CDR2 FQNEAQ. CDR3 size: 14 residues.

This CDR3 is CASSISAAGEYEQYF. CDR3 nucleotide sequence: TGTGCCAGTAGTATAAGTGCAGCAGGGGAATACGAGCAGTACTTC. The chain couples TRBV19 to TRBJ2-7; tentative D call: TRBD1 (6 bases). The CDR3 has 15 amino acids. Germline assignment: CDR1 LNHDA and CDR2 SQIVND (reference sequence). Deletions cut 2 bases from V and 4 bases from J, with 15 bases between.

The V gene is TRBV4-3, the J gene TRBJ2-7, with D possibly called TRBD1 or TRBD2 (6 bases each). This CDR3 contains 16 residues. Between the trimmed V and J ends, which lost 0 bases and 1 base, there was a span of 13 bases. Germline V CDR1 and CDR2: LGHNA, YSLEER. CDR3 in DNA: TGCGCCAGCAGCCAAGATCACGGAGGGGGTTCCTACGAGCAGTACTTC. It translates to CASSQDHGGGSYEQYF.

This chain uses TRBV29-1 with TRBJ2-2; D remains ambiguous. CDR1 and CDR2 from the germline V gene are SQVTM and ANQGSEA. With 4 bases removed from V and 0 bases from J, the gap between germline ends came to 6 bases. The CDR3 totals 13 residues. CDR3 in amino acids: CSVVEANTGELFF. The CDR3 coding sequence is TGCAGCGTTGTTGAAGCGAACACCGGGGAGCTGTTTTTT.

Of note for this clone: At one boundary the junction diverges from the germline segment, which might be a read error. This chain uses TRBV7-7 with TRBJ2-1; D is unclear. CDR3 size: 14 residues. Germline V gene lookup returns CDR1 SSHAT and CDR2 FNYEAQ (reference sequence). The CDR3, as DNA: TGTGCTAGCAGCTTAAGGACCGGATGGCATGAGCAGTTCTTC. It yields the protein CASSLRTGWHEQFF.

The chain links TRBV27 to TRBJ2-2; 7 nucleotides match TRBD1. The CDR3 length is 17 residues. CDR1 MNHEY and CDR2 SMNVEV come from the germline V gene (reference sequence). V trimming: 5 bases; J trimming: 4 bases; junction bases outside the gene matches: 13. The DNA of the CDR3 is TGTGCCAGCAGTCCGTCCACAGGGGATATCGGCACCGGGGAGCTGTTTTTT. It specifies CASSPSTGDIGTGELFF.

This clone was picked up a small number of times. J is TRBJ2-7 and V is TRBV19; a possible D gene is TRBD1 (6 bases). Trimming pared 5 bases from V and 7 bases from J, leaving 18 bases between. Germline loops: CDR1 LNHDA, CDR2 SQIVND (reference sequence). The CDR3 is 14 amino acids. In nucleotides, the CDR3 is TGTGCCAGTAGTTTAACAGGGAACCTGGGAGAGCAGTACTTC. Translated, it gives CASSLTGNLGEQYF.

This clone has only one observation. The chain has TRBV28 and TRBJ1-1, with 8 bases lining up with TRBD1. Germline V gene lookup returns CDR1 MDHEN and CDR2 SYDVKM. The CDR3 consists of 16 residues. J gave up 6 bases and V 2 bases, and 11 bases lay outside the gene matches. The CDR3 DNA reads as TGTGCCAGCAGTTTACTACAGGGGGGACGTCGGTCTGAAGCTTTCTTT. Translating gives CASSLLQGGRRSEAFF.

This chain connects TRBV7-3 to TRBJ2-3; 12 positions agree with TRBD2. Per the germline V gene, CDR1 is SGHTA and CDR2 is FQGTGA. Trimming at V came to 3 bases and at J to 5 bases, leaving 12 bases not matched to a gene. This CDR3 has 18 residues. The CDR3 nucleotides read TGTGCCAGCAGCTTTATGGGCCGACTAGCGGGAGTTGTAGATACGCAGTATTTT. As protein: CASSFMGRLAGVVDTQYF.

This sequence joins TRBV27 and TRBJ1-5; D might be TRBD1 (5 bases). CDR1 is MNHEY and CDR2 is SMNVEV in the germline V gene (reference sequence). The CDR3 has 15 residues. Trimming shortened V by 8 bases and J by 5 bases, and 19 bases separated the two germline ends. The CDR3 region has the DNA TGTGCCAGCGGCCTCAGGGAATCACGGGATCAGCCCCAGCATTTT. Its protein is CASGLRESRDQPQHF.

The chain is built from TRBV4-3 and TRBJ2-1; D may be TRBD1 (5 bases). V shed 0 bases and J shed 6 bases, with 9 bases lying between them. CDR1 and CDR2 (germline): LGHNA, YSLEER. The CDR3 length is 14 residues. CDR3 amino acids: CASSQEARGNEQFF. In nucleotides, the CDR3 is TGCGCCAGCAGCCAAGAGGCAAGGGGCAATGAGCAGTTCTTC.

Details on this clone: One junction end does not reproduce the germline sequence, and a read error may be involved. The V gene is TRBV11-3, the J gene TRBJ2-7; 7 bases are shared with TRBD1. CDR1 is SGHNT and CDR2 is YENEEA in the germline V gene. CDR3 length: 13 amino acids. The CDR3 loop reads CASSIDRDYEQYF. The CDR3 region has the DNA TGTGCCAGCAGCATAGACAGGGACTACGAGCAGTACTTC.

This chain joins TRBV9 and TRBJ2-2; 10 bases align to TRBD2. The CDR3 contains 17 residues. V dropped 0 bases and J dropped 1; count of bases not matched to a gene: 3. The germline V gene encodes CDR1 SGDLS and CDR2 YYNGEE. In DNA, the CDR3 is TGTGCCAGCAGCGTAGCGCTAGCGGGAGAGAACACCGGGGAGCTGTTTTTT. Translating gives CASSVALAGENTGELFF.

The chain carries TRBV14 and TRBJ1-2; a weak D match, TRBD1 (5 bases). The CDR3 is made up of 16 amino acids. Germline assignment: CDR1 SGHDN and CDR2 FVKESK. V lost 0 bases and J lost 8, with 19 bases in between. CDR3 sequence (DNA): TGTGCCAGCAGCCAAGACGGACGCCAGGGTATTTGGGGCTACACCTTC. Amino acid sequence: CASSQDGRQGIWGYTF.

This chain connects TRBV19 to TRBJ1-4; a possible D gene is TRBD1 (6 bases). Germline V gene sequence: CDR1 LNHDA, CDR2 SQIVND (reference sequence). The CDR3 is 14 residues long. Trimming left V 6 bases short and J 6 bases short, with 14 bases between. The CDR3 DNA follows: TGTGCCAGTAGAAAACAGGGATGGGATGAAAAACTGTTTTTT. Its translation is CASRKQGWDEKLFF.

As to this clone: Mismatch with germline at one junction end may stem from a read error. V gene TRBV27 combines with J gene TRBJ2-1; 10 bases line up with TRBD2. This CDR3 spans 15 amino acids. From germline, CDR1 is MNHEY and CDR2 SMNVEV (reference sequence). The CDR3 nucleotides are TGTGCCAGCACTTTAAGGCTAGCGGGAGCCAATGAGCAGTTCTTC. It codes for CASTLRLAGANEQFF.

The CDR3 loop reads CASSLGRVVETEAFF. In DNA form, the CDR3 reads TGTGCCAGCAGCTTGGGACGGGTGGTGGAGACTGAAGCTTTCTTT. This chain connects TRBV5-5 to TRBJ1-1; D is unclear. Trimming removed 0 bases at V and 5 bases at J, with 14 bases between. The CDR3 has 15 residues. CDR1 is SGHKS, CDR2 YYEKEE, per germline (reference sequence).

The rearrangement links TRBV5-4 to TRBJ2-7, with 7 bases aligning to TRBD2. Trimming at V came to 4 bases and at J to 5 bases, leaving 12 bases not matched to a gene. This CDR3 has 15 residues. Per the germline V gene, CDR1 is SGHNT and CDR2 is YYREEE (reference sequence). CDR3 DNA: TGTGCCAGCAGCCTAAGGGGTAGCGGGTGGAACGAGCAGTACTTC. Translating it yields CASSLRGSGWNEQYF.

The gene calls are TRBV7-6 and TRBJ2-7, with D perhaps matching TRBD1 (5 bases). Germline V gives CDR1 SGHVS, CDR2 FNYEAQ. V was trimmed by 5 bases and J by 7 bases, leaving 18 bases between them. This CDR3 has 14 amino acids. Written as DNA, the CDR3 is TGTGCCAGCAGCATCGGCGGAGAAAAGGGGGAGCAGTACTTC. This gives the protein CASSIGGEKGEQYF.